This passage covers 21 T cell receptor beta chains from one sample sequenced in a study of T cells in Graves' hyperthyroidism and ophthalmopathy. Amplification yielded TCR beta CDR3 regions, with RNA transcripts as the source. An initial round of RT-PCR targeting the TCR CDR3 relied on the HTBI primer set. TCRdb fed the multiplex PCR reads into MiXCR, producing one record per CDR3 protein. Of fewer than 400,000 distinct CDR3 sequences in the sample, over 13% are singletons; the top ten hold 25% to 30%. Material: blood. All receptors come from a man between 45 and 60 years old with Graves' ophthalmopathy.

This clonotype was counted ten times or more. The chain links TRBV3-1 to TRBJ1-2, with 10 nucleotides matching TRBD1. Germline CDR1 reads LGHDT; CDR2 reads YNNKEL (reference sequence). The CDR3 spans 13 residues. V shed 7 bases, J shed 7 bases, and the junction held 6 bases outside the gene matches. CDR3 bases: TGTGCCAGCAACGACAGGGGGCGAAGTGGCTACACCTTC. Translating it yields CASNDRGRSGYTF. Drawing the rest from reference TRBV3-1 and TRBJ1-2, the complete variable domain is DTAVSQTPKYLVTQMGNDKSIKCEQNLGHDTMYWYKQDSKKFLKIMFSYNNKELIINETVPNRFSPKSPDKAHLNLHINSLELGDSAVYFCASNDRGRSGYTFGSGTRLTVV.

The table lists this clonotype with many counts. The chain is built from TRBV5-1 and TRBJ2-1; TRBD2 agrees at 10 bases. CDR3 length: 16 amino acids. The germline CDR1 and CDR2 sequences are SGHRS and YFSETQ. V lost 0 bases and J lost 8; bases outside the gene matches: 8. This CDR3 is CASSLVLAGDMDEQFF. The CDR3 DNA reads TGCGCCAGCAGCTTGGTCCTAGCGGGAGATATGGATGAGCAGTTCTTC.

The table lists this clonotype with a few counts. The V call is TRBV19, the J call TRBJ2-1; no clear D. This CDR3 has 13 residues. Deletions cut 10 bases from V and 3 bases from J, with 13 bases between. Germline CDR1 LNHDA, CDR2 SQIVND (reference sequence). CDR3 sequence reads: CATRTEYYNEQFF. The CDR3 DNA is TGTGCCACCCGGACGGAGTACTACAATGAGCAGTTCTTC.

This clonotype appeared many times. The gene calls are TRBV28 and TRBJ2-6; 8 bases line up with TRBD2. This CDR3 has 17 amino acids. CDR1 is MDHEN and CDR2 is SYDVKM in the germline V gene. With 5 bases clipped from V and 0 bases from J, the junction kept 6 bases outside the gene matches. CDR3 residues: CASSESGGSSGANVLTF. DNA for the CDR3: TGTGCCAGCAGTGAGAGCGGGGGTAGCTCTGGGGCCAACGTCCTGACTTTC.

This clonotype was seen a handful of times. The CDR3: CATSDAGTRGGETQYF. In DNA, the CDR3 is TGTGCCACCAGTGACGCTGGGACTAGGGGTGGGGAGACCCAGTACTTC. V gene TRBV24-1 combines with J gene TRBJ2-5; 8 bases line up with TRBD2. From germline, CDR1 is KGHDR and CDR2 SFDVKD. The CDR3 loop spans 16 amino acids. After removal of 4 bases from V and 5 bases from J, the junction contained 11 bases not matched to a gene.

This clonotype was found many times. The V and J genes are TRBV7-2 and TRBJ2-3; D unresolved. This CDR3 is built from 13 residues. Germline V gene sequence: CDR1 SGHTA, CDR2 FQGNSA. V shed 6 bases and J shed 0 bases, with 7 bases lying between them. Here the CDR3 reads CASRTPSTDTQYF. The CDR3 DNA reads as TGTGCCAGCAGAACGCCTAGCACAGATACGCAGTATTTT.

As regards this clonotype: This sequence may be a read error, since a much larger clone differs from it by one base. V usage is TRBV7-8 and J usage is TRBJ2-1; D perhaps matches TRBD1 (5 bases). V lost 5 bases and J 5 bases, leaving 25 bases between the germline ends. CDR1 and CDR2 (germline): SGHVS, FQNEAQ. The CDR3 is 18 residues long. The CDR3: CASSTSPQQEWLNNEQFF. CDR3 DNA: TGTGCCAGCAGCACCTCCCCGCAACAGGAGTGGTTGAACAATGAGCAGTTCTTC.

This clonotype was found many times. This chain links TRBV5-1 with TRBJ1-1; weak D call: TRBD1 (5 bases). CDR1 and CDR2 (germline): SGHRS, YFSETQ. There are 14 residues in the CDR3. V was trimmed by 5 bases and J by 2 bases, leaving 13 bases between them. The CDR3 DNA reads TGCGCCAGCAGTACAGGAATCATAAACACTGAAGCTTTCTTT. It specifies CASSTGIINTEAFF.

This clonotype came up many times. V usage is TRBV28 and J usage is TRBJ1-1; D gene uncertain. The germline V gene encodes CDR1 MDHEN and CDR2 SYDVKM. The CDR3 spans 13 residues. Between the trimmed V and J ends, which lost 6 bases and 6 bases, there was a span of 14 bases. Here the CDR3 DNA reads TGTGCCAGCAGGCCCACCCCTTACGCTGAAGCTTTCTTT. This encodes CASRPTPYAEAFF. The full variable domain, with the rest looked up from reference TRBV28 and TRBJ1-1, is DVKVTQSSRYLVKRTGEKVFLECVQDMDHENMFWYRQDPGLGLRLIYFSYDVKMKEKGDIPEGYSVSREKKERFSLILESASTNQTSMYLCASRPTPYAEAFFGQGTRLTVV.

This clonotype came up many times. V and J are TRBV13 and TRBJ2-7, with 10 bases aligning to TRBD2. Trimming removed 5 bases from V and 4 bases from J; junction bases left unmatched: 8. Germline CDR1 PRHDT, CDR2 FYEKMQ (reference sequence). The CDR3 consists of 15 residues. As DNA, the CDR3 is TGTGCCAGCAGCCCCACCCCTAGCGGGAGATACGAGCAGTACTTC. Amino acid sequence: CASSPTPSGRYEQYF.

The chain is built from TRBV20-1 and TRBJ2-7; weak D call: TRBD2 (6 bases). V gave up 3 bases and J gave up 0 bases, with 21 bases separating them. Germline V gene data show CDR1 as DFQATT and CDR2 as SNEGSKA (reference sequence). The CDR3 extends over 17 amino acids. In DNA, the CDR3 is TGCAGTGCTAGCAGCGCCTTGCTAGCGACAAACTCCTACGAGCAGTACTTC. Protein product: CSASSALLATNSYEQYF.

In its sample, this clonotype was seen many times. V usage is TRBV20-1 and J usage is TRBJ2-7; D may be TRBD2 (6 bases). V lost 6 bases and J 1 base, leaving 13 bases between the germline ends. The CDR3 runs 13 residues. Germline V gene lookup returns CDR1 DFQATT and CDR2 SNEGSKA (reference sequence). The CDR3 DNA is TGCAGTGCCCAATCGGAGGGGTCCTACGAGCAGTACTTC. Translated: CSAQSEGSYEQYF.

This clonotype has ten or more counts. V gene TRBV12-5 combines with J gene TRBJ2-3; the D gene is possibly TRBD1 (5 bases). Trimming took 4 bases from V and 3 from J, leaving 8 bases between them. CDR1 and CDR2 from the germline V gene are LGHNT and FRNRAP. CDR3 length: 13 amino acids. This chain's CDR3 is CASGSAGTDTQYF. The CDR3 DNA follows: TGTGCTAGTGGTTCAGCAGGGACAGATACGCAGTATTTT. The full variable domain, in which reference TRBV12-5 and TRBJ2-3 provide the parts outside the CDR3, is DARVTQTPRHKVTEMGQEVTMRCQPILGHNTVFWYRQTMMQGLELLAYFRNRAPLDDSGMPKDRFSAEMPDATLATLKIQPSEPRDSAVYFCASGSAGTDTQYFGPGTRLTVL.

This sequence joins TRBV20-1 and TRBJ2-4; either TRBD1 or TRBD2 may fit D (5 bases each). Germline CDR1 and CDR2: DFQATT and SNEGSKA (reference sequence). The CDR3 is made up of 20 amino acids. V gave up 0 bases and J gave up 0 bases, with 24 bases separating them. CDR3: CSARDLRDPKIPIAKNIQYF. The DNA for the CDR3 is TGCAGTGCTAGAGATCTCCGGGACCCTAAAATACCTATAGCCAAAAACATTCAGTACTTC.

This clonotype occurred many times. The chain recombines TRBV19 with TRBJ1-2; D gene unclear. This CDR3 contains 13 residues. CDR1 is LNHDA, CDR2 SQIVND, per germline (reference sequence). V shed 3 bases and J shed 6 bases, with 11 bases lying between them. The CDR3 DNA follows: TGTGCCAGTAGTATCCGCAAGGAAGATGGCTACACCTTC. This codes for CASSIRKEDGYTF.

This clonotype has ten or more counts. The V call is TRBV27, the J call TRBJ2-1; 7 bases are a match to TRBD1. The CDR3 has 11 residues. Losses at the gene ends were 6 bases for V and 10 bases for J; bases not matched to a gene: 3. Germline CDR1 MNHEY, CDR2 SMNVEV (reference sequence). In DNA form, the CDR3 reads TGTGCCAGCAGGCAACAGGGGGAGCAGTTCTTC. Amino acid sequence: CASRQQGEQFF.

This clonotype was seen only a few times. V gene TRBV6-5 combines with J gene TRBJ1-6; D possibly corresponds to TRBD1 (5 bases). Germline V gene sequence: CDR1 MNHEY, CDR2 SVGAGI. V gave up 0 bases and J gave up 11 bases, with 8 bases separating them. The CDR3 loop spans 13 amino acids. This chain's CDR3 is CASSYSGAAPLHF. CDR3 sequence (DNA): TGTGCCAGCAGTTACTCAGGGGCTGCACCCCTCCACTTT.

The chain uses TRBV20-1 and TRBJ2-7; D call uncertain. V lost 0 bases, J lost 2 bases, and 17 bases lay in between. The CDR3 consists of 16 residues. The germline V gene encodes CDR1 DFQATT and CDR2 SNEGSKA (reference sequence). The CDR3 DNA is TGCAGTGCTAGAGACTTGAGGAATCAAATAACCTACGAGCAGTACTTC. It translates to CSARDLRNQITYEQYF.

In this sample, this clonotype turned up many times. V gene TRBV28 combines with J gene TRBJ2-1; D is uncertain. The CDR3 loop spans 15 amino acids. In germline, CDR1 is MDHEN, CDR2 SYDVKM. V was clipped by 3 bases and J by 0 bases, with 9 bases between them. As DNA, the CDR3 is TGTGCCAGCAGTTTTACCGACCGCTCCTACAATGAGCAGTTCTTC. It codes for CASSFTDRSYNEQFF.

At least ten counts were recorded for this clonotype. V is TRBV2 and J is TRBJ1-1; D unresolved. The germline CDR1 and CDR2 sequences are SNHLY and FYNNEI. The length of the CDR3 is 13 residues. Trimming cost V 4 bases and J 2 bases, with 8 bases left between them. The CDR3 DNA reads as TGTGCCAGCAGTGTAGGTCTCAACACTGAAGCTTTCTTT. Translation: CASSVGLNTEAFF. Filled out from reference TRBV2 and TRBJ1-1, the complete variable domain reads EPEVTQTPSHQVTQMGQEVILRCVPISNHLYFYWYRQILGQKVEFLVSFYNNEISEKSEIFDDQFSVERPDGSNFTLKIRSTKLEDSAMYFCASSVGLNTEAFFGQGTRLTVV.

This clonotype occurred a few times. The rearrangement links TRBV24-1 to TRBJ2-2; 9 bases fit TRBD1. The J segment lost 5 bases and the V segment lost 4 bases, leaving 7 bases of the junction unmatched. This CDR3 is built from 16 residues. Germline V gene lookup returns CDR1 KGHDR and CDR2 SFDVKD. CDR3 protein: CATSDPRQGGTGELFF. Here the CDR3 DNA reads TGTGCCACCAGTGACCCTCGACAGGGGGGAACCGGGGAGCTGTTTTTT.